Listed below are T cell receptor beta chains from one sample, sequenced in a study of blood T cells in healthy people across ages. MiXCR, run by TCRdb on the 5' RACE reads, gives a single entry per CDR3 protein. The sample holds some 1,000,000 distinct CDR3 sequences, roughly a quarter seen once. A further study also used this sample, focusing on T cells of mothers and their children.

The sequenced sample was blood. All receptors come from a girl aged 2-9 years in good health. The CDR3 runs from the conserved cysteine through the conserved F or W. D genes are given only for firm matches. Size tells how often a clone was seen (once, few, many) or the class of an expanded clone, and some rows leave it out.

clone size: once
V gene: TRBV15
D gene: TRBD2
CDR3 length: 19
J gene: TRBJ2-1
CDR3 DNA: TGTGCCACCAGCAGACTGGGGCTAGCGGAGGGCATGACCTACAATGAGCAGTTCTTC
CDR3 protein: CATSRLGLAEGMTYNEQFF

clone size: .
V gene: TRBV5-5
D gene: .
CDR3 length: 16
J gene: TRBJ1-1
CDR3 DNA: TGTGCCAGCAGCCGTGACAGCTTTTGGGGGGACACTGAAGCTTTCTTT
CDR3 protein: CASSRDSFWGDTEAFF

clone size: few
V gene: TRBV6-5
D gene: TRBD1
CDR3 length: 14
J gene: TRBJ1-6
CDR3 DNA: TGTGCCAGCAGACGAGACAGGGGGCATTCACCCCTCCACTTT
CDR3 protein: CASRRDRGHSPLHF

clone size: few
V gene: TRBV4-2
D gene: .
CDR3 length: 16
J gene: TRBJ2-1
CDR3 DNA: TGTGCCAGCAGCGGGTTTGAGAGGGGGGGTGACAATGAGCAGTTCTTC
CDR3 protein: CASSGFERGGDNEQFF

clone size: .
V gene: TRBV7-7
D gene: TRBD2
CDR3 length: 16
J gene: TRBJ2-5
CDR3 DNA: TGTGCTAGCAGCTTTGATAGCGGGATGAGAGGGGAGACCCAGTACTTC
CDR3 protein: CASSFDSGMRGETQYF

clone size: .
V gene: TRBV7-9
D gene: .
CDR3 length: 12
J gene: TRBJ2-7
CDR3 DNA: TGTGCCAGCAGCTTAGCTGTGTCCGAGCAGTACTTC
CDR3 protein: CASSLAVSEQYF

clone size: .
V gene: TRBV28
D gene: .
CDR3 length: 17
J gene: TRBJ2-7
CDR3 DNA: TGTGCCAGCAGTTTATTAGGACAGCTTTCTGGGAGTAGGGAGCAGTACTTC
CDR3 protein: CASSLLGQLSGSREQYF

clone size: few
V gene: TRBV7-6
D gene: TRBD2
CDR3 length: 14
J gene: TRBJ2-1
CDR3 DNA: TGTGCCAGCAGCTCACTAGCGGGGTTAAATGAGCAGTTCTTC
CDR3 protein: CASSSLAGLNEQFF

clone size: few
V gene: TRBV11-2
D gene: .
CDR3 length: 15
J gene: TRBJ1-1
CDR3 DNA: TGTGCCAGCAGCTCGACCCCCATCATGAACACTGAAGCTTTCTTT
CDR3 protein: CASSSTPIMNTEAFF

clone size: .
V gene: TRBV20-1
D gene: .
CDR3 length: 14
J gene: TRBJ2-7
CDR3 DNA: TGCAGTGCTAGGATGTCCGACGGCTACTACGAGCAGTACTTC
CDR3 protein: CSARMSDGYYEQYF

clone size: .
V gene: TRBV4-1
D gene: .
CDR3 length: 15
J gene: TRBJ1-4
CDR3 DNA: TGCGCCAGCAGCCGTCTACAAGGAGGTAGTGAAAAACTGTTTTTT
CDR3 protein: CASSRLQGGSEKLFF

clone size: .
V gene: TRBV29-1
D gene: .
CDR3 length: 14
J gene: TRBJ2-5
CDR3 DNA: TGCAGCGTGGCAGGGGTGTTATTGGAGGAGACCCAGTACTTC
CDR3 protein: CSVAGVLLEETQYF

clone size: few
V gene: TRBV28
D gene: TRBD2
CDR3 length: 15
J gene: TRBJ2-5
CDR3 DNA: TGTGCCAGCAGTGGGATAGCGGGAGTCGAAGAGACCCAGTACTTC
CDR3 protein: CASSGIAGVEETQYF

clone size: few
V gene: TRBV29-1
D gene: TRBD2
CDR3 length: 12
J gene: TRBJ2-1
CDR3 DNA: TGCAGCGTACTAGCGGGAGAGGGTGGGCAGTTCTTC
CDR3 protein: CSVLAGEGGQFF

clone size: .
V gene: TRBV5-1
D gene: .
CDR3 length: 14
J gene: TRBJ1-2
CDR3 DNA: TGCGCCAGCAGCTTGGGCATACCAACGGGTGGCTACACCTTC
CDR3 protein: CASSLGIPTGGYTF

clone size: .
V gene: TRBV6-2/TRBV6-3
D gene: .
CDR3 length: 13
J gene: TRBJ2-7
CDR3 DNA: TGTGCCAGCAGTTATTTTTCCCGCTACGAGCAGTACTTC
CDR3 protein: CASSYFSRYEQYF

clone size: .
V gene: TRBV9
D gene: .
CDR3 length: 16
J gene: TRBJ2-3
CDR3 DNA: TGTGCCAGCAGCGTAGGGGCCCACTCTAGCGCAGATACGCAGTATTTT
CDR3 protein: CASSVGAHSSADTQYF

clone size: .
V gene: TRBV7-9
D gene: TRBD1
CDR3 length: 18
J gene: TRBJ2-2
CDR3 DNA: TGTGCCAGCAGCTTAGGGTTGGACAGGGGAGGATACACCGGGGAGCTGTTTTTT
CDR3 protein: CASSLGLDRGGYTGELFF

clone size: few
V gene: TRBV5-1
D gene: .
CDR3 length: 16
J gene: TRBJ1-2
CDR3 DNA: TGCGCCAGCAGCTTGGCCGGCGGGGGGCAGGGCTATGGCTACACCTTC
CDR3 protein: CASSLAGGGQGYGYTF